This T cell receptor (beta chain) was obtained from a study of CD8 T cells in ankylosing spondylitis. Study-level points and caveats: A motif in TCR beta, a set of roughly eight highly homologous variants, appeared characteristic of ankylosing spondylitis blood.

The ends were cut back, 1 base at V and 10 bases at J, with 11 bases in the middle. CDR3 length: 13 amino acids. The germline CDR1 and CDR2 sequences are LGHDT and YNNKEL (reference sequence). This clonotype showed up just a few times. Its specificity is not known. In TCRdb, the 5' RACE reads were re-called with MiXCR into one record per CDR3 protein. The sample records roughly 670,000 distinct CDR3 sequences, around 19% being singletons. The sequence was obtained from a male donor with ankylosing spondylitis. The chain combines TRBV3-1 with TRBJ2-1; possibly TRBD2 for D (6 bases). What was sequenced was blood, either unsorted or a sorted T cell fraction (not recorded which). The CDR3 bases are TGTGCCAGCAGCCAAGGCGGGGCCCACGAGCAGTTCTTC. As protein: CASSQGGAHEQFF.